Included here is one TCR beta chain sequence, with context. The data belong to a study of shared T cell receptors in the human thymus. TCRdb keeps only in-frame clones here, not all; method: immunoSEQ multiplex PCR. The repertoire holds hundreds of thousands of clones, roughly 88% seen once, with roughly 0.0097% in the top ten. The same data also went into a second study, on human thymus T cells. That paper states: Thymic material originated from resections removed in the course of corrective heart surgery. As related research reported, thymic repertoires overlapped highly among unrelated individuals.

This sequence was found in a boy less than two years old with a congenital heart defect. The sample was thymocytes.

The CDR3 here is CASSGPGTGPTEAFF. Written as DNA, the CDR3 is TGTGCCAGCAGCGGACCCGGGACAGGGCCCACTGAAGCTTTCTTT. The chain combines TRBV11-3 with TRBJ1-1; 9 nucleotides match TRBD1. The V segment lost 5 bases and the J segment 4 bases; nucleotides outside the gene matches: 8. The CDR3 extends over 15 amino acids. From germline, CDR1 is SGHNT and CDR2 YENEEA.